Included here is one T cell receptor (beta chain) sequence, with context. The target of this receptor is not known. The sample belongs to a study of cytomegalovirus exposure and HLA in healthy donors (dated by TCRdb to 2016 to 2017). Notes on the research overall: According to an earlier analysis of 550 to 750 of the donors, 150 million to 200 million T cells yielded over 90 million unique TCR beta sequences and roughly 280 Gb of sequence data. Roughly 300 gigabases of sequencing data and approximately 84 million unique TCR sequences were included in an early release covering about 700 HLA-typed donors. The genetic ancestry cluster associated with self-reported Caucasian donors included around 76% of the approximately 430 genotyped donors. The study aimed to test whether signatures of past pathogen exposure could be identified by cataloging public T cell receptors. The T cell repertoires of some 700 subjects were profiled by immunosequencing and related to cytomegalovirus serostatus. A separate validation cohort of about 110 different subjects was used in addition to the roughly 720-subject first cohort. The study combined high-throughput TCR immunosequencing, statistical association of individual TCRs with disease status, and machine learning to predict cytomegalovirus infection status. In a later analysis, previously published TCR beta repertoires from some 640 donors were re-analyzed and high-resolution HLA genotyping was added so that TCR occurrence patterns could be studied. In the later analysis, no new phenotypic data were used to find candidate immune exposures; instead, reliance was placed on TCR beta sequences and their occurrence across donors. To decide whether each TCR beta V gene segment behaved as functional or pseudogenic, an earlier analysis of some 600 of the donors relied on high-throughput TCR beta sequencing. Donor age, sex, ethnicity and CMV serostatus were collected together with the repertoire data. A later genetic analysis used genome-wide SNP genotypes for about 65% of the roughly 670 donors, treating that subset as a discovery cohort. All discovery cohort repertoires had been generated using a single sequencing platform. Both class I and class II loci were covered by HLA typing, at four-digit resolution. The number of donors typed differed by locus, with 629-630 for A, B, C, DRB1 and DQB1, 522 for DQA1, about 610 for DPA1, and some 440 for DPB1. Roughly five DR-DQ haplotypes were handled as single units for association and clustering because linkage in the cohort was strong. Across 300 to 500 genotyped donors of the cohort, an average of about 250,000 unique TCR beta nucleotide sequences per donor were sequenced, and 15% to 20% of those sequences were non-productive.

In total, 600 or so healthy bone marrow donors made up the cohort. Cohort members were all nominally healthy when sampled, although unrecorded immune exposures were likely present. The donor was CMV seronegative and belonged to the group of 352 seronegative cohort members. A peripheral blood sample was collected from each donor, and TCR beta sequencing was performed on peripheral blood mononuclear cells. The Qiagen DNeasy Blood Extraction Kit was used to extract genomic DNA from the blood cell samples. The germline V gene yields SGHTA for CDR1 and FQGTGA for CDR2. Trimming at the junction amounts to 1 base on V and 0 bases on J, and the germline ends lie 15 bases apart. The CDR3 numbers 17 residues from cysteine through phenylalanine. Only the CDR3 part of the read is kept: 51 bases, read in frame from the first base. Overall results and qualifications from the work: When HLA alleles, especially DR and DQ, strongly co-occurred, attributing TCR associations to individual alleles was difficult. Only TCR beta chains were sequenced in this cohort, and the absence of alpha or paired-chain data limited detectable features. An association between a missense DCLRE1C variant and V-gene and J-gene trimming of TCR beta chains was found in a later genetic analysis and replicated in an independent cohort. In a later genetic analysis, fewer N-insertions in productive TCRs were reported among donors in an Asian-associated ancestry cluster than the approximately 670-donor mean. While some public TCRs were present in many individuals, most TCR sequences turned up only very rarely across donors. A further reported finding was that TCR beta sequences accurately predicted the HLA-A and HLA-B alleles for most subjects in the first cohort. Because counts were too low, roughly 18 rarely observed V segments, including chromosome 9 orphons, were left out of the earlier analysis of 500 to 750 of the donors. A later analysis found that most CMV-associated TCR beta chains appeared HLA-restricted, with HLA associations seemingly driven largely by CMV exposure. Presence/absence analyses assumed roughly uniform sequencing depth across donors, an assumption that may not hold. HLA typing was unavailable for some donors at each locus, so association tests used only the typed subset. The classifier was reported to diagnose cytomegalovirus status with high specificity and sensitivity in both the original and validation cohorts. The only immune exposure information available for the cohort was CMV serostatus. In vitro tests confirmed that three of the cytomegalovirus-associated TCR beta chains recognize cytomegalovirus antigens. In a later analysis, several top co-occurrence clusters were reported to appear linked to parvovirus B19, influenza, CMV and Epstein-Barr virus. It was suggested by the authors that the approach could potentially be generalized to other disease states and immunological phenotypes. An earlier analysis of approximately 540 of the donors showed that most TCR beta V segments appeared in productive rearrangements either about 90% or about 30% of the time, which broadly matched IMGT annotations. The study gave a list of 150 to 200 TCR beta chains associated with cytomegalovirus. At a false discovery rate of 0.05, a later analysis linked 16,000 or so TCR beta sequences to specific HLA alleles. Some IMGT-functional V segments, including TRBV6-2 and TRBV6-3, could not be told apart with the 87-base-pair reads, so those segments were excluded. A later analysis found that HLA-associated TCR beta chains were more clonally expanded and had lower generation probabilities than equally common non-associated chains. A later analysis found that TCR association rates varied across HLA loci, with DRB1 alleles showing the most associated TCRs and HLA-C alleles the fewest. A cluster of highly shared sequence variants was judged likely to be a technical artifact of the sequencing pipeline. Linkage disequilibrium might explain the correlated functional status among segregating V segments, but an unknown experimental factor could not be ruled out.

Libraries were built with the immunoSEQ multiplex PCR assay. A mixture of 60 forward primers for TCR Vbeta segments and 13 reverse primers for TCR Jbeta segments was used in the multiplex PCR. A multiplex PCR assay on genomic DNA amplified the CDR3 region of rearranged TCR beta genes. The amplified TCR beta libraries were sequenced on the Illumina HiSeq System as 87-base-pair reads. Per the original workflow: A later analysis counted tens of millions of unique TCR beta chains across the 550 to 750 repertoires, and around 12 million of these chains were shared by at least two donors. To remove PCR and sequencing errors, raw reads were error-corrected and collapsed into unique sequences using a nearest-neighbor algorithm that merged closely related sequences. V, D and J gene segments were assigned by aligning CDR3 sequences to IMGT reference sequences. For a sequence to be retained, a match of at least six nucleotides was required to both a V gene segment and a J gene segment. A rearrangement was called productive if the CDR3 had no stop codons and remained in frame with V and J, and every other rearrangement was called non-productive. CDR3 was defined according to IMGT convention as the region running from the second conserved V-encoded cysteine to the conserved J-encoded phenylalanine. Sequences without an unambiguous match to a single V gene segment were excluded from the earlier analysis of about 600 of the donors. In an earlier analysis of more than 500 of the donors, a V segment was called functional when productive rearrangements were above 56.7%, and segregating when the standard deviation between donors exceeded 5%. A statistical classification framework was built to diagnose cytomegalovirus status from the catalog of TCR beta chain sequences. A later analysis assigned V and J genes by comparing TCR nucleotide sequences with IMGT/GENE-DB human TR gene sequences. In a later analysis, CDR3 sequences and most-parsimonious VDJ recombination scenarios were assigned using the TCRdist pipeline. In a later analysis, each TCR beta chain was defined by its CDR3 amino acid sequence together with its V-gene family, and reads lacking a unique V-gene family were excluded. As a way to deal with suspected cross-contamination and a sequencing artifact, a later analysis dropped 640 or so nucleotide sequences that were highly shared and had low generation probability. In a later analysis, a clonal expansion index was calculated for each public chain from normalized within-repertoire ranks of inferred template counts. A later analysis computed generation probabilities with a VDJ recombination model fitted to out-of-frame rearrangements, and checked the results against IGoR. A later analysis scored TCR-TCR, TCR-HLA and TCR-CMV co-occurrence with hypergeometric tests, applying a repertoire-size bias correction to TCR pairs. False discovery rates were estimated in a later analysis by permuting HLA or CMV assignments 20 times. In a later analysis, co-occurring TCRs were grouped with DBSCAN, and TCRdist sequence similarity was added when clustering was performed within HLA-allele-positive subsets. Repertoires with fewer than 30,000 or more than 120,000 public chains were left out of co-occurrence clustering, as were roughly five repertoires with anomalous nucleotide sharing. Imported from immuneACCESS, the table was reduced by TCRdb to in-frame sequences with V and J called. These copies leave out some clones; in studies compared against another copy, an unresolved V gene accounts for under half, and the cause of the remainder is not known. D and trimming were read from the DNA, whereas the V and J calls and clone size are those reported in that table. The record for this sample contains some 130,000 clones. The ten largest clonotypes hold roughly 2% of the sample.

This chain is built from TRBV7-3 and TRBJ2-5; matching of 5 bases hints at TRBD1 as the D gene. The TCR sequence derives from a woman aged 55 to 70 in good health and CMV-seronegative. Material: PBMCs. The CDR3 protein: CASSLKGQTEYQETQYF. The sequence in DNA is TGTGCCAGCAGCTTAAAAGGGCAGACAGAGTACCAAGAGACCCAGTACTTC.